Described below is a single T cell receptor beta chain sequence and its context. These data come from a study of blood T cell repertoires in COVID-19. This table comes from immunoSEQ multiplex PCR, and its TCRdb copy is limited to in-frame clones, with some not included. This table has 650,000 to 800,000 clones, 85% to 90% appearing once. The receptor was isolated from a woman between 18 and 30 years old with acute or convalescent COVID-19. Sequencing was done on a sample of peripheral blood.

The CDR3 DNA follows: TGTGCCACCCGGGGATTCCCCGGGGAGCTGTTTTTT. Amino acids: CATRGFPGELFF. The genes are TRBV15 and TRBJ2-2, with D possibly being TRBD2 (5 bases). Trimming cost V 8 bases and J 6 bases, with 10 bases left between them. The CDR3 runs to 12 residues. Per germline, CDR1 LNHNV and CDR2 YYDKDF (reference sequence). The entire variable domain, with the rest obtained from reference TRBV15 and TRBJ2-2, is as follows: DAMVIQNPRYQVTQFGKPVTLSCSQTLNHNVMYWYQQKSSQAPKLLFHYYDKDFNNEADTPDNFQSRRPNTSFCFLDIRSPGLGDTAMYLCATRGFPGELFFGEGSRLTVL.